The 24 T cell receptor beta chains listed next were all sequenced from one sample in a study of T cell responses to AZD1222 COVID-19 vaccine. Assay used: immunoSEQ multiplex PCR; TCRdb lists only in-frame clones, some missing. The sample has some 190,000 clones; 91% are singletons. The sequencing used peripheral blood, collected 28 days after the second AZD1222 dose. The origin of the receptors is an adult who received the AZD1222 COVID-19 vaccine.

The rearrangement links TRBV11-2 to TRBJ1-2; the D gene is possibly TRBD1 (5 bases). The germline gives CDR1 SGHAT, CDR2 FQNNGV. Trimming shortened V by 6 bases and J by 6 bases, and 14 bases separated the two germline ends. CDR3 length: 13 residues. The DNA for the CDR3 is TGTGCCAGCAGACCCACGGGGGGAGATGGCTACACCTTC. This translates into CASRPTGGDGYTF.

The chain combines TRBV7-8 with TRBJ1-3; TRBD1 agrees at 7 bases. This CDR3 comprises 16 residues. Germline V gene lookup returns CDR1 SGHVS and CDR2 FQNEAQ. Trimming at V came to 5 bases and at J to 0 bases, leaving 7 bases not matched to a gene. CDR3 nucleotide sequence: TGTGCCAGCAGCCGGATAGGGACAGTCTCTGGAAACACCATATATTTT. It translates to CASSRIGTVSGNTIYF.

The V gene is TRBV2, the J gene TRBJ1-1; D is ambiguous. The V gene lost 7 bases and the J gene lost 3 bases, with 24 bases spanning the gap. This CDR3 region has 17 residues. Germline-derived CDR1 and CDR2 are SNHLY and FYNNEI. The chain's CDR3 is CASTLDGRVGIYTEAFF. The CDR3 coding sequence is TGTGCCAGCACTTTGGACGGGCGTGTTGGGATTTACACTGAAGCTTTCTTT.

The chain has TRBV30 and TRBJ1-6; no clear D gene. Germline CDR1 and CDR2: GTSNPN and SVGIG (reference sequence). V dropped 3 bases and J dropped 0 bases, with 9 bases sitting between them. This CDR3 comprises 15 residues. The CDR3 reads CAWRVQSSYNSPLHF. CDR3 coding DNA: TGTGCCTGGAGGGTACAGAGCTCCTATAATTCACCCCTCCACTTT.

The chain joins TRBV7-9 to TRBJ1-4; no reliable D call. Germline CDR1 reads SEHNR; CDR2 reads FQNEAQ (reference sequence). CDR3 length: 17 amino acids. The V and J ends lost 5 bases and 0 bases respectively, with 16 bases between them. CDR3 region: CASSLLKGPSTNEKLFF. CDR3 bases: TGTGCCAGCAGCCTGTTGAAGGGTCCATCAACTAATGAAAAACTGTTTTTT.

The rearrangement uses TRBV5-1 and TRBJ2-7; 7 bases align to TRBD1. The ends lost 4 bases at V and 3 bases at J; junction bases unmatched: 10. The germline gives CDR1 SGHRS, CDR2 YFSETQ. This CDR3 comprises 15 residues. The CDR3 protein is CASSILTGSDYEQYF. CDR3 bases: TGCGCCAGCAGCATCCTGACAGGGTCGGACTACGAGCAGTACTTC.

The chain links TRBV19 to TRBJ1-2; a weak D match, TRBD1 (6 bases). Per the germline V gene, CDR1 is LNHDA and CDR2 is SQIVND (reference sequence). The CDR3 has 16 amino acids. The V and J ends lost 8 bases and 3 bases respectively, with 22 bases between them. The CDR3 loop reads CASSQRHRAGDYGYTF. CDR3 DNA sequence: TGTGCCAGTTCACAACGCCACAGGGCTGGGGACTATGGCTACACCTTC.

The chain couples TRBV27 to TRBJ2-7; 7 bases are shared with TRBD1. Germline trimming cut 1 base from V and 2 bases from J; bases unmatched to any gene: 8. CDR1 MNHEY and CDR2 SMNVEV come from the germline V gene (reference sequence). The CDR3 sequence is 16 residues long. CDR3 nucleotides: TGTGCCAGCAGTTTATTCCCGACGGGACAGACCTACGAGCAGTACTTC. Residues: CASSLFPTGQTYEQYF.

This chain uses TRBV3-1 (or the pseudogene TRBV3-2) with TRBJ1-4; D is unclear. The CDR3 consists of 13 residues. The V gene lost 5 bases and the J gene lost 8 bases, with 12 bases spanning the gap. Germline V gene lookup returns CDR1 LGHDT and CDR2 YNNKEL (reference sequence). The CDR3 DNA reads TGTGCCAGCAGCTACCGCTTTGGGGAAAAACTGTTTTTT. Its protein product is CASSYRFGEKLFF.

The chain couples TRBV12-3 or TRBV12-4 to TRBJ1-1; tentative D call: TRBD1 (5 bases). V gave up 5 bases and J gave up 1 base, with 8 bases separating them. This CDR3 region has 13 residues. The CDR3, as DNA: TGTGCCAGCAGTAGACAGAAGAACACTGAAGCTTTCTTT. This translates into CASSRQKNTEAFF.

The chain uses TRBV5-1 and TRBJ1-1, with 7 bases aligning to TRBD1. V was pared by 4 bases and J by 4 bases, with 4 bases of the junction left unmatched. This CDR3 comprises 13 residues. Looked up from germline, CDR1 is SGHRS and CDR2 is YFSETQ. In nucleotides, the CDR3 is TGCGCCAGCAGCCAGCAGGGGGTCACTGAAGCTTTCTTT. Translating it yields CASSQQGVTEAFF.

The chain has TRBV15 and TRBJ1-4; unclear D gene. Deletions cut 0 bases from V and 1 base from J, with 9 bases between. The CDR3 length is 16 residues. Germline loops: CDR1 LNHNV, CDR2 YYDKDF (reference sequence). CDR3: CATSRDLVRTNEKLFF. The CDR3 bases are TGTGCCACCAGCAGAGATCTGGTCAGAACTAATGAAAAACTGTTTTTT.

Note on this clone: Other DNA sequences of this sample code for an identical CDR3. The V gene is TRBV11-2, the J gene TRBJ2-1; unclear D gene. Trimming left V 5 bases short and J 4 bases short, with 3 bases between. Germline V gene lookup returns CDR1 SGHAT and CDR2 FQNNGV. CDR3 length equals 11 residues. CDR3 bases: TGTGCCAGCAGCCCGTACAATGAGCAGTTCTTC. This sequence encodes CASSPYNEQFF.

V is TRBV27 and J is TRBJ2-2; possibly TRBD2 for D (6 bases). Germline loops: CDR1 MNHEY, CDR2 SMNVEV (reference sequence). The CDR3 totals 14 residues. V was cut by 5 bases and J by 6 bases, with 13 bases left in between. The CDR3 DNA sequence: TGTGCCAGCAGTCCCAGACTAGATCCCGGGGAGCTGTTTTTT. As protein: CASSPRLDPGELFF.

The chain has TRBV9 and TRBJ2-1; D is unclear. The V end was cut by 0 bases, the J end by 3 bases, with 7 bases between. In germline, CDR1 is SGDLS, CDR2 YYNGEE. This CDR3 is 14 amino acids long. The CDR3 DNA is TGTGCCAGCAGCGTAGACGGGCTCTACAATGAGCAGTTCTTC. It specifies CASSVDGLYNEQFF. The full variable domain, completed using reference TRBV9 and TRBJ2-1, is DSGVTQTPKHLITATGQRVTLRCSPRSGDLSVYWYQQSLDQGLQFLIQYYNGEERAKGNILERFSAQQFPDLHSELNLSSLELGDSALYFCASSVDGLYNEQFFGPGTRLTVL.

The V gene is TRBV11-1, the J gene TRBJ1-5; D is ambiguous. CDR1 SGHAT and CDR2 FQDESV come from the germline V gene (reference sequence). Trimming removed 5 bases from V and 9 bases from J, with 14 bases in between. The CDR3 extends over 13 amino acids. The CDR3: CASSEDGLRPQHF. The CDR3 nucleotides are TGTGCCAGCAGCGAGGACGGGCTCCGGCCCCAGCATTTT.

The gene calls are TRBV30 and TRBJ1-4; no clear D. The CDR3 is 15 residues long. Trimming removed 1 base at V and 5 bases at J, with 14 bases between. Germline CDR1 is GTSNPN and CDR2 is SVGIG (reference sequence). This CDR3 reads CAWSGEGWRNEKLFF. In nucleotides, the CDR3 is TGTGCCTGGAGTGGTGAAGGTTGGAGAAATGAAAAACTGTTTTTT.

The chain uses TRBV6-5 and TRBJ1-2; TRBD1 aligns across 8 bases. The CDR3 loop spans 13 amino acids. Germline V gene sequence: CDR1 MNHEY, CDR2 SVGAGI. The ends lost 4 bases at V and 7 bases at J; junction bases unmatched: 5. The CDR3 DNA reads as TGTGCCAGCAGTTTAGGACAGGGCGGTGGCTACACCTTC. Translated, it gives CASSLGQGGGYTF.

V is TRBV29-1 and J is TRBJ1-1; possible D gene TRBD1, 6 bases. The V and J ends lost 4 bases and 0 bases respectively, with 12 bases between them. CDR1 SQVTM and CDR2 ANQGSEA come from the germline V gene. The CDR3 consists of 14 residues. CDR3 coding DNA: TGCAGCGTTGCAGGGGCGCGGATGAACACTGAAGCTTTCTTT. The encoded protein is CSVAGARMNTEAFF.

The chain employs TRBV10-1 and TRBJ2-1, with a possible D match to TRBD2 (6 bases). Germline-derived CDR1 and CDR2 are WNHNN and SYGVQD (reference sequence). The CDR3 extends over 14 amino acids. Trimming shortened V by 3 bases and J by 5 bases, and 11 bases separated the two germline ends. This CDR3 is CASSDGGVNNEQFF. For the CDR3, the DNA is TGCGCCAGCAGTGACGGGGGAGTAAACAATGAGCAGTTCTTC.

The chain recombines TRBV27 with TRBJ2-1, with TRBD2 identical over 13 bases. CDR1 is MNHEY, CDR2 SMNVEV, per germline (reference sequence). The CDR3 length is 21 residues. Unmatched junction bases numbered 14, after V lost 0 bases and J lost 3 bases. This chain's CDR3 is CASSLSRTSGSHEGFYNEQFF. The CDR3 DNA is TGTGCCAGCAGTTTATCCCGGACTAGCGGGAGCCACGAAGGCTTCTACAATGAGCAGTTCTTC.

The DNA for the CDR3 is TGTGCCTGGAATCGTGGGGCTGACTCCTACAATGAGCAGTTCTTC. As protein: CAWNRGADSYNEQFF. The chain couples TRBV30 to TRBJ2-1, with D possibly being TRBD1 (5 bases). The CDR3 length is 15 residues. Germline V gene lookup returns CDR1 GTSNPN and CDR2 SVGIG (reference sequence). V lost 4 bases and J 0 bases, leaving 13 bases between the germline ends.

This chain links TRBV15 with TRBJ1-1; 7 nucleotides line up with TRBD1. Germline V lookup: CDR1 LNHNV, CDR2 YYDKDF (reference sequence). The CDR3 is 15 residues long. Losses at the gene ends were 5 bases for V and 1 base for J; bases not matched to a gene: 7. The chain's CDR3 is CATSPRGDRNTEAFF. DNA for the CDR3: TGTGCCACCAGCCCCCGAGGGGACAGGAACACTGAAGCTTTCTTT.

This clone was picked up one time. CDR3 sequence reads: CATSDPRNRRNEQFF. DNA for the CDR3: TGTGCCACCAGTGACCCGAGAAACAGACGCAATGAGCAGTTCTTC. The chain joins TRBV24-1 to TRBJ2-1; no definite D call. V was pared by 4 bases and J by 6 bases, with 15 bases between. The CDR3 sequence is 15 residues long. Germline loops: CDR1 KGHDR, CDR2 SFDVKD.